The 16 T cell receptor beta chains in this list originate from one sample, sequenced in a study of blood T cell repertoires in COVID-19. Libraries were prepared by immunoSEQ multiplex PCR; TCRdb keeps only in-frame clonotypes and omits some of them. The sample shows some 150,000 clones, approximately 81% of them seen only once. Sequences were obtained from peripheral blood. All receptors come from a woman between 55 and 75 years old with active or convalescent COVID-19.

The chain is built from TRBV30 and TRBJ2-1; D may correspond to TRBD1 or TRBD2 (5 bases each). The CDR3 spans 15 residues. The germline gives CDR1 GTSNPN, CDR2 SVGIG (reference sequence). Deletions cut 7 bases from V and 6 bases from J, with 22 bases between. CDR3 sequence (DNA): TGTGCCTCGGGGCTAGCCCCGAACCAGCGCAATGAGCAGTTCTTC. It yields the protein CASGLAPNQRNEQFF. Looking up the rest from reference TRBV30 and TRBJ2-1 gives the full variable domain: SQTIHQWPATLVQPVGSPLSLECTVEGTSNPNLYWYRQAAGRGLQLLFYSVGIGQISSEVPQNLSASRPQDRQFILSSKKLLLSDSGFYLCASGLAPNQRNEQFFGPGTRLTVL.

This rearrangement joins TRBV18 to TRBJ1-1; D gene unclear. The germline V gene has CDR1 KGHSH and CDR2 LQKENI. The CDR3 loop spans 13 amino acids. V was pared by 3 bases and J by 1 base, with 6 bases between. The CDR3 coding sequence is TGTGCCAGCTCACCGGAGGCGAACACTGAAGCTTTCTTT. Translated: CASSPEANTEAFF.

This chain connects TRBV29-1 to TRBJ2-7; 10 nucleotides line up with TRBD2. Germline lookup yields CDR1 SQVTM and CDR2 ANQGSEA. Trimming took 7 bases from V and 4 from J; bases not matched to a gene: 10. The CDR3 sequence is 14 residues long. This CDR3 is CSAQMGLAPYEQYF. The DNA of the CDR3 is TGCAGCGCGCAGATGGGACTAGCGCCGTACGAGCAGTACTTC.

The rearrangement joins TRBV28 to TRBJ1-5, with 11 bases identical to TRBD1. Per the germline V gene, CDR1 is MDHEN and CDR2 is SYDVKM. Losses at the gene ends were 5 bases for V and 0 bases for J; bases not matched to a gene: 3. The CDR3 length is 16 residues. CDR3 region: CASSPDRGRSNQPQHF. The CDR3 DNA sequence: TGTGCCAGCAGTCCGGACAGGGGGCGTAGCAATCAGCCCCAGCATTTT.

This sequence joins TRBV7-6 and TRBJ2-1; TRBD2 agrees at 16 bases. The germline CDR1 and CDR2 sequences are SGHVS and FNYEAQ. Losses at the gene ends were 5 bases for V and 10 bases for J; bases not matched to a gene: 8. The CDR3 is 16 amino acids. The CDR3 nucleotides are TGTGCCAGCAGCGCACCGGGACTAGCGGGGGGGCCGGAGCAGTTCTTC. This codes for CASSAPGLAGGPEQFF.

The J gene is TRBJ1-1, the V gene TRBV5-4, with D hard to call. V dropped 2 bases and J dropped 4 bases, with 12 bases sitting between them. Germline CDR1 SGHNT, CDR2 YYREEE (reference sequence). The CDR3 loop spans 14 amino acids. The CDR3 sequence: CASSFAGLGTEAFF. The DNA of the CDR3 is TGTGCCAGCAGCTTCGCCGGACTCGGCACTGAAGCTTTCTTT.

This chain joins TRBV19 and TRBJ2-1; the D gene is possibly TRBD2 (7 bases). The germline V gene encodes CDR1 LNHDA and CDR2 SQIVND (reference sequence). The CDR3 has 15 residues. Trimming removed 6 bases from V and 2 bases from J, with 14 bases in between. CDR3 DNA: TGTGCCAGTAGCCCAAGGGGGGGAGCCTACAATGAGCAGTTCTTC. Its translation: CASSPRGGAYNEQFF.

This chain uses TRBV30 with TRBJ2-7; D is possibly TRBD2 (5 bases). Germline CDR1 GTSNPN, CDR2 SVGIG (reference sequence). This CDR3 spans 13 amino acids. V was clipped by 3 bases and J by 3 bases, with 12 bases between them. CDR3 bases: TGTGCCTGGAGCCTCGGGGTTATCTACGAGCAGTACTTC. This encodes CAWSLGVIYEQYF.

The CDR3 DNA reads as TGTGCCAGCAACCCTAGGACAGGGACGCTTGCCGGGGAGCTGTTTTTT. Its protein is CASNPRTGTLAGELFF. This chain links TRBV4-2 with TRBJ2-2, with TRBD1 matching 8 bases. Per germline, CDR1 LGHNA and CDR2 YNFKEQ. This CDR3 is built from 16 residues. Germline trimming cut 7 bases from V and 6 bases from J; bases unmatched to any gene: 13.

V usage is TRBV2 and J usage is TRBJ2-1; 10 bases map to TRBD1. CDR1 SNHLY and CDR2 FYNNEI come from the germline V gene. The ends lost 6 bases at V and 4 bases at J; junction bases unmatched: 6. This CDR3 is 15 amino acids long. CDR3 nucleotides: TGTGCCAGCAGCAGGGACAGGGGAGTTTACAATGAGCAGTTCTTC. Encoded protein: CASSRDRGVYNEQFF.

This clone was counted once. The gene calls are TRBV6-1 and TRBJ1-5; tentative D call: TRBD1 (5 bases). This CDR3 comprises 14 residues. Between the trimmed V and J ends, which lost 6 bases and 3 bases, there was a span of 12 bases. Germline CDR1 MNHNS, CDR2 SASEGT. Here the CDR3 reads CASRSGTYNQPQHF. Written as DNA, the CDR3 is TGTGCCAGCAGATCCGGGACTTACAATCAGCCCCAGCATTTT.

CDR3 in amino acids: CASSPGLAGEQYF. Written as DNA, the CDR3 is TGTGCCAGCAGCCCCGGACTAGCGGGCGAGCAGTACTTC. V gene TRBV7-9 combines with J gene TRBJ2-7, with 11 bases that match TRBD2. After removal of 5 bases from V and 6 bases from J, the junction contained 3 bases not matched to a gene. The germline CDR1 and CDR2 sequences are SEHNR and FQNEAQ (reference sequence). CDR3 length: 13 amino acids.

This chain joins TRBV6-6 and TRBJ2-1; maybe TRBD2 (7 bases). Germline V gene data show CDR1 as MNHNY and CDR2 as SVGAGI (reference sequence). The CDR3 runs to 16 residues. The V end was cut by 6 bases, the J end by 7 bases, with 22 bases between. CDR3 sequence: CASSRQGGEGQNEQFF. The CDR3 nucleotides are TGTGCCAGCAGCCGCCAAGGGGGGGAGGGCCAGAATGAGCAGTTCTTC.

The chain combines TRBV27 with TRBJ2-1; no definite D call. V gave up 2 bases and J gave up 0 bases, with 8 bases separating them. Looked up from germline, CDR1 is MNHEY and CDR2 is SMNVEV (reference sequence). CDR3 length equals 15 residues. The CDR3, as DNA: TGTGCCAGCAGTTTAGACATAAGCTCCTACAATGAGCAGTTCTTC. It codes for CASSLDISSYNEQFF.

The CDR3 loop reads CASSSSSYGYTF. CDR3 nucleotides: TGTGCCAGCAGTTCGTCGTCCTATGGCTACACCTTC. The gene calls are TRBV14 and TRBJ1-2, with no clear D. Trimming shortened V by 6 bases and J by 4 bases, and 9 bases separated the two germline ends. CDR3 size: 12 residues. The germline V gene encodes CDR1 SGHDN and CDR2 FVKESK.

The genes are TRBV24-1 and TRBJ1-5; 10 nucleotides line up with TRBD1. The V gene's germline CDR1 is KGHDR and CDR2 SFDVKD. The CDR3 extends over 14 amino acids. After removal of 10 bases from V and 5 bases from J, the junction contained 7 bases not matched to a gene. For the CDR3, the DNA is TGTGCCACTTCCGGGACAGGGGCTTATCAGCCCCAGCATTTT. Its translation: CATSGTGAYQPQHF.